These 12 T cell receptor beta chains were all obtained from the same sample, sequenced in a study of blood T cells in healthy people across ages. Through a sample-barcoded 5' primer and a J-beta primer mix, a second PCR was run for roughly 6 to 11 cycles. TCRdb itself ran the 5' RACE reads through MiXCR, one entry per CDR3 protein. The table lists 1.5 million to 2 million distinct CDR3 sequences, roughly 52% of them singletons. The specimen sequenced was blood. These receptors were collected from a woman in her forties in good health.

The V call is TRBV7-2, the J call TRBJ1-5; the match to TRBD1 covers 9 bases. CDR3 length: 15 amino acids. Germline CDR1 is SGHTA and CDR2 is FQGNSA. J was trimmed by 7 bases and V by 5 bases; bases with no gene match: 9. The DNA of the CDR3 is TGTGCCAGCAGCCCGGGGACAGGGTGGGACCAGCCCCAGCATTTT. The encoded protein is CASSPGTGWDQPQHF.

This clonotype was observed a handful of times. The chain combines TRBV7-9 with TRBJ2-7; TRBD1 might be the D (6 bases). Germline V gives CDR1 SEHNR, CDR2 FQNEAQ (reference sequence). V dropped 4 bases and J dropped 5 bases, with 18 bases sitting between them. This CDR3 region has 15 residues. This CDR3 reads CASSSPGEIGHEQYF. The CDR3 nucleotides are TGTGCCAGCAGCTCCCCAGGGGAGATTGGCCACGAGCAGTACTTC.

The rearrangement links TRBV11-2 to TRBJ2-5; D is possibly TRBD1 or TRBD2 (5 bases each). The CDR3 covers 17 residues. From germline, CDR1 is SGHAT and CDR2 FQNNGV. V was trimmed by 1 base and J by 0 bases, leaving 15 bases between them. CDR3 nucleotides: TGTGCCAGCAGCTTAGTTTCGGGGCTATTATACCAAGAGACCCAGTACTTC. Its protein is CASSLVSGLLYQETQYF.

This clonotype was picked up a small number of times. The rearrangement joins TRBV7-9 to TRBJ2-7; possible D gene TRBD1, 6 bases. Germline V gene data show CDR1 as SEHNR and CDR2 as FQNEAQ (reference sequence). V lost 5 bases, J lost 3 bases, and 14 bases lay in between. This CDR3 spans 14 amino acids. The CDR3 loop reads CASSEQGFFYEQYF. For the CDR3, the DNA is TGTGCCAGCAGCGAACAGGGCTTTTTCTACGAGCAGTACTTC.

This clonotype was seen a few times. The V and J genes are TRBV6-2 or TRBV6-3 and TRBJ2-1; 7 bases line up with TRBD2. Trimming at V came to 6 bases and at J to 2 bases, leaving 13 bases not matched to a gene. The germline CDR1 and CDR2 sequences are MNHEY and SVGEGT. This CDR3 region has 17 residues. The chain's CDR3 is CASRSFRTGTTYNEQFF. The CDR3 DNA sequence: TGTGCCAGCAGATCGTTTCGAACCGGGACTACCTACAATGAGCAGTTCTTC.

This clonotype appeared a few times. V and J are TRBV7-9 and TRBJ2-5; D is possibly TRBD2 (5 bases). CDR1 and CDR2 from the germline V gene are SEHNR and FQNEAQ (reference sequence). The ends were cut back, 4 bases at V and 3 bases at J, with 12 bases in the middle. The CDR3 runs to 14 residues. In DNA, the CDR3 is TGTGCCAGCAGCTCGGACTCGTGGGAAGAGACCCAGTACTTC. This sequence encodes CASSSDSWEETQYF.

V gene TRBV7-9 combines with J gene TRBJ2-7; TRBD2 matches 11 bases. J was trimmed by 7 bases and V by 2 bases; bases with no gene match: 4. The CDR3 covers 14 residues. The germline CDR1 and CDR2 sequences are SEHNR and FQNEAQ (reference sequence). CDR3 in amino acids: CASSLKLAGEEQYF. CDR3 coding DNA: TGTGCCAGCAGCTTAAAACTAGCGGGGGAAGAGCAGTACTTC.

The rearrangement joins TRBV4-3 to TRBJ2-2, with D perhaps TRBD2 (5 bases). In germline, CDR1 is LGHNA, CDR2 YSLEER. This CDR3 region has 14 residues. Trimming took 4 bases from V and 6 from J, leaving 12 bases between them. CDR3 DNA sequence: TGCGCCAGCAGCCGAGAAGGACTGGCCGGGGAGCTGTTTTTT. Translation gives CASSREGLAGELFF.

The table lists this clonotype with a few counts. The V gene is TRBV10-3, the J gene TRBJ2-6; D might be TRBD2 (6 bases). This CDR3 is 17 amino acids long. From germline, CDR1 is ENHRY and CDR2 SYGVKD. Trimming removed 1 base from V and 4 bases from J, with 14 bases in between. The CDR3 DNA reads as TGTGCCATCAGTGAGTTCCCGTGGGGAGGAGGGGCCAACGTCCTGACTTTC. The encoded protein is CAISEFPWGGGANVLTF.

This clonotype was seen once. V and J are TRBV15 and TRBJ2-3; D could derive from TRBD1 or TRBD2 (5 bases each). Trimming stripped 1 base from V and 10 bases from J, with 18 bases between. The CDR3 consists of 15 residues. The V gene's germline CDR1 is LNHNV and CDR2 YYDKDF (reference sequence). The CDR3 DNA reads as TGTGCCACCAGCAGAGTGGGGACGACCGTGAGAGCGCAGTATTTT. Translated, it gives CATSRVGTTVRAQYF.

The V gene is TRBV6-2 or TRBV6-3, the J gene TRBJ2-5; TRBD1 matches at 9 bases. This CDR3 comprises 18 residues. From germline, CDR1 is MNHEY and CDR2 SVGEGT. V was pared by 0 bases and J by 2 bases, with 10 bases of the junction left unmatched. The CDR3 nucleotides read TGTGCCAGCAGTTACTCGACAGGGGGGATCCGGGGTCAAGAGACCCAGTACTTC. Protein: CASSYSTGGIRGQETQYF.

This rearrangement joins TRBV29-1 to TRBJ2-1; D is undetermined. The CDR3 has 13 amino acids. Germline-derived CDR1 and CDR2 are SQVTM and ANQGSEA. The V end lost 4 bases, the J end lost 13 bases, and 20 bases lay between the germline ends. CDR3 residues: CSVVQPPGETQFF. In DNA, the CDR3 is TGCAGCGTTGTTCAACCCCCCGGTGAGACCCAGTTCTTC.